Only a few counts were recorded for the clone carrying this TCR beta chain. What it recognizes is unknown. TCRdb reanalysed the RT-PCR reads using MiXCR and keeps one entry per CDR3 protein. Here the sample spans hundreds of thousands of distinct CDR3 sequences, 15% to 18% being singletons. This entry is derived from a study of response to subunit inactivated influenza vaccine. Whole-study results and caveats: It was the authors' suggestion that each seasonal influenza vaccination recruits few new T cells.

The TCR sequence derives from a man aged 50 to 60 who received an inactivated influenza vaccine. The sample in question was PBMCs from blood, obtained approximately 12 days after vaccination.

CDR3 bases: TGTGCCAGCAGCGTAGGCCAGGGGGCTTTTGAGACCCAGTACTTC. Translated: CASSVGQGAFETQYF. The V and J genes are TRBV9 and TRBJ2-5, with 8 bases that match TRBD1. The CDR3 spans 15 residues. The V gene's germline CDR1 is SGDLS and CDR2 YYNGEE. The trim removed 0 bases at V and 5 bases at J, leaving 6 bases unmatched.